This T cell receptor (beta chain) is from a study of blood T cell repertoires in COVID-19. Study information: Researchers got acute and convalescent COVID-19 samples from the United States, Italy and Spain. PBMCs, B-cell-depleted T cells, or T cells provided the cDNA or gDNA that made up the material.

CDR1 is MNHEY and CDR2 is SMNVEV in the germline V gene (reference sequence). The CDR3 length is 14 residues. J lost 4 bases, V lost 3 bases, and 4 bases had no gene match. As processed by the authors: For nucleated cells, counts were estimated from reference gene primer amplification. Using immunoSEQ multiplex PCR, the repertoire was profiled, and TCRdb retains in-frame clones only, with some absent. The V and J calls and clone size are taken from that table; D and trimming were inferred from the DNA. The repertoire holds about 120,000 clones, about 80% seen once, with about 8% in the top ten. The clonotype originates from a man between 70 and 80 years old with active or convalescent COVID-19. Sequenced sample: peripheral blood. The genes are TRBV27 and TRBJ1-2, with TRBD1 matching over 8 bases. CDR3 bases: TGTGCCAGCAGTTTCACAGGGGGGGGCTATGGCTACACCTTC. Translating it yields CASSFTGGGYGYTF.